Below are 29 T cell receptor beta chains sequenced from a single sample in a study of post-analysis software for immune sequencing data. These receptors are not linked to any known antigen. TCR beta libraries were prepared from cDNA with unique molecular identifiers. One entry per CDR3 protein, called by TCRdb with MiXCR from the PCR reads. The repertoire holds 250,000 to 300,000 distinct CDR3 sequences, with about 40% as singletons. Study-level findings and limits: Controls showed lower frequencies than patients for five TRBV segments, and TRBV5-6, TRBV5-1 and TRBV20-1 were among these.

The sequenced sample consisted of blood. These receptors came from a girl aged 10 to 17 with multiple sclerosis.

This CDR3 reads CSVGGRGSEKLFF. CDR3 in DNA: TGCAGCGTTGGCGGGAGGGGTAGTGAAAAACTGTTTTTT. This chain uses TRBV29-1 with TRBJ1-4; TRBD1 might be the D (5 bases). Trimming left V 4 bases short and J 7 bases short, with 13 bases between. Germline V gene sequence: CDR1 SQVTM, CDR2 ANQGSEA. This CDR3 spans 13 amino acids.

This clonotype was observed many times. This chain connects TRBV6-5 to TRBJ1-2, with a tentative D call TRBD1 (6 bases). This CDR3 is built from 13 residues. CDR1 and CDR2 from the germline V gene are MNHEY and SVGAGI. Trimming took 5 bases from V and 4 from J, leaving 11 bases between them. This CDR3 is CASSTGQRYGYTF. CDR3 DNA sequence: TGTGCCAGCAGTACTGGACAGCGCTATGGCTACACCTTC.

This clonotype was observed a handful of times. V gene TRBV6-1 combines with J gene TRBJ2-1; possibly TRBD2 for D (5 bases). This CDR3 has 15 residues. V was cut by 2 bases and J by 6 bases, with 14 bases left in between. Germline V gives CDR1 MNHNS, CDR2 SASEGT. Here the CDR3 reads CASSEHEGAINEQFF. Written as DNA, the CDR3 is TGTGCCAGCAGTGAACATGAGGGAGCGATCAATGAGCAGTTCTTC.

This clonotype showed up many times. V gene TRBV20-1 combines with J gene TRBJ1-2, with D possibly TRBD1 on 6 matching bases. The CDR3 covers 12 residues. The V gene lost 0 bases and the J gene lost 4 bases, with 6 bases spanning the gap. Germline V gene lookup returns CDR1 DFQATT and CDR2 SNEGSKA (reference sequence). CDR3 residues: CSAREDSYGYTF. Here the CDR3 DNA reads TGCAGTGCTAGAGAGGACAGCTATGGCTACACCTTC.

J is TRBJ1-2 and V is TRBV20-1, with 7 bases identical to TRBD1. The CDR3 covers 12 residues. Trimming cost V 5 bases and J 6 bases; bases outside gene matches: 6. The germline gives CDR1 DFQATT, CDR2 SNEGSKA (reference sequence). CDR3 in amino acids: CSARHRGNGYTF. The CDR3 DNA reads TGCAGTGCTCGTCACAGGGGAAATGGCTACACCTTC.

Turning to this clonotype: A much bigger clone sits one base away, suggesting this may be a read error. The chain employs TRBV6-5 and TRBJ2-1; D not resolved. CDR1 is MNHEY and CDR2 is SVGAGI in the germline V gene. Trimming took 2 bases from V and 13 from J, leaving 18 bases between them. This CDR3 contains 14 residues. The CDR3 protein is CASSYAQSSETQFF. Here the CDR3 DNA reads TGTGCCAGCAGTTACGCCCAGAGCTCTGAGACCCAGTTCTTC.

V and J are TRBV20-1 and TRBJ2-3; 7 bases line up with TRBD2. Trimming cost V 6 bases and J 4 bases; bases outside gene matches: 13. Germline CDR1 reads DFQATT; CDR2 reads SNEGSKA (reference sequence). The CDR3 extends over 15 amino acids. CDR3 DNA: TGCAGTGCCCCCTCCCCTAGCGGATACTCAGATACGCAGTATTTT. This encodes CSAPSPSGYSDTQYF.

Points on this clonotype: Sequence at one end of the junction differs from germline and may be a read error. The rearrangement joins TRBV20-1 to TRBJ2-1; TRBD2 matches at 11 bases. The CDR3 is 15 residues long. Germline V gene lookup returns CDR1 DFQATT and CDR2 SNEGSKA (reference sequence). CDR3 DNA: TGCAGCGCTAGAGGTAGCGGGAGGGCCGCAGATGAGCAGTTCTTC. Translated: CSARGSGRAADEQFF.

As to this clonotype: The conserved final phenylalanine or tryptophan is absent from the CDR3, which likely points to a read error. This sequence joins TRBV7-2 and TRBJ1-1; D gene unclear. Germline V gene lookup returns CDR1 SGHTA and CDR2 FQGNSA. This CDR3 region has 14 residues. The germline V and J ends were trimmed by 2 bases and 0 bases, with 7 bases remaining between them. The CDR3 here is CASSLLGMNTEAFV. The CDR3 DNA reads TGTGCCAGCAGCTTACTGGGTATGAACACTGAAGCTTTCGTT.

This clonotype was counted many times. CDR3 DNA sequence: TGTGCCTGGATGAGACCTTCCTCCTACAATGAGCAGTTCTTC. Protein sequence: CAWMRPSSYNEQFF. The rearrangement links TRBV30 to TRBJ2-1; D is undetermined. Germline V gene lookup returns CDR1 GTSNPN and CDR2 SVGIG (reference sequence). Trimming removed 4 bases at V and 0 bases at J, with 10 bases between. This CDR3 is 14 amino acids long.

The CDR3 here is CSASRTQETQYF. In DNA, the CDR3 is TGCAGCGCCTCCCGAACTCAAGAGACCCAGTACTTC. V gene TRBV29-1 combines with J gene TRBJ2-5; D is undetermined. The CDR3 has 12 amino acids. The V gene's germline CDR1 is SQVTM and CDR2 ANQGSEA. With 7 bases removed from V and 2 bases from J, the gap between germline ends came to 11 bases.

This clonotype was observed a single time. The chain couples TRBV29-1 to TRBJ2-1, with a weak D call TRBD2 (5 bases). This CDR3 has 11 amino acids. Trimming removed 6 bases from V and 10 bases from J, with 13 bases in between. The germline gives CDR1 SQVTM, CDR2 ANQGSEA. The CDR3 region has the DNA TGCAGCGTCCTCGAGGGAAGGGAGCAGTTCTTC. Its translation: CSVLEGREQFF.

With respect to this clonotype: The junction differs from germline at one of its ends, possibly a read error. This rearrangement joins TRBV29-1 to TRBJ2-5; the D gene is possibly TRBD1 (6 bases). The CDR3 covers 13 residues. Germline values: CDR1 SQVTM, CDR2 ANQGSEA. The CDR3 region is CGVGASIQETQYF. As DNA, the CDR3 is TGCGGCGTGGGGGCAAGTATCCAAGAGACCCAGTACTTC.

This clonotype was counted many times. The rearrangement links TRBV12-3 or TRBV12-4 to TRBJ2-2; D is possibly TRBD1 or TRBD2 (5 bases each). The CDR3 is made up of 15 amino acids. V was pared by 6 bases and J by 2 bases, with 13 bases between. The CDR3: CASRPGTVNTGELFF. The CDR3 DNA reads TGTGCCAGCAGGCCCGGGACCGTTAACACCGGGGAGCTGTTTTTT.

Remarks on this clonotype: This clone may be a read error of a much larger clone one base away. V gene TRBV2 combines with J gene TRBJ2-7; either TRBD1 or TRBD2 may supply D (6 bases each). The CDR3 is 14 residues long. The ends were cut back, 6 bases at V and 2 bases at J, with 14 bases in the middle. Germline CDR1 SNHLY, CDR2 FYNNEI. In DNA, the CDR3 is TGTGCCAGCAGGGGGGCGGGACGGACCTACGAGCAGTACTTC. Protein product: CASRGAGRTYEQYF.

The chain recombines TRBV5-1 with TRBJ1-1, with a possible D match to TRBD1 (5 bases). Per germline, CDR1 SGHRS and CDR2 YFSETQ. V was clipped by 3 bases and J by 1 base, with 10 bases between them. CDR3 length: 14 amino acids. The CDR3 loop is CASSSGEQNTEAFF. CDR3 DNA sequence: TGCGCCAGCAGCTCGGGGGAACAGAACACTGAAGCTTTCTTT.

This clonotype was detected once. A much bigger clone sits one base away, suggesting this may be a read error. This CDR3 fails to terminate in the conserved phenylalanine or tryptophan, so it likely reflects a read error. The chain recombines TRBV5-6 with TRBJ2-3; D might be TRBD1 or TRBD2, each matching 5 bases. The V end lost 5 bases, the J end lost 0 bases, and 19 bases lay between the germline ends. Germline V gene lookup returns CDR1 SGHDT and CDR2 YYEEEE. The CDR3 runs 17 residues. The CDR3 coding sequence is TGTGCCAGCAGGATATGGGACGGGTCATCTAGCACAGATACGCAGTATTTA. Translating gives CASRIWDGSSSTDTQYL.

In regard to this clonotype: This may come from a read error, since a much larger clone is one base off. The rearrangement links TRBV27 to TRBJ2-7; D is unclear. The V gene's germline CDR1 is MNHEY and CDR2 SMNVEV (reference sequence). The V end was cut by 3 bases, the J end by 7 bases, with 19 bases between. The CDR3 has 15 residues. The CDR3 reads CASSFRTAGLNEQYF. The CDR3 coding sequence is TGTGCCAGCAGTTTCCGGACGGCAGGTCTCAATGAGCAGTACTTC.

The chain has TRBV28 and TRBJ1-5; D not resolved. Germline V gene lookup returns CDR1 MDHEN and CDR2 SYDVKM. This CDR3 has 12 residues. Trimming pared 4 bases from V and 6 bases from J, leaving 7 bases between. For the CDR3, the DNA is TGTGCCAGCAGTTCACTAGGTCAGCCCCAGCATTTT. As protein: CASSSLGQPQHF.

The CDR3, as DNA: TGTGCCAGCAGCTTCGACAGCCCGGGGACCCAGTACTTC. Protein sequence: CASSFDSPGTQYF. This chain joins TRBV7-9 and TRBJ2-5; possible D gene TRBD1, 5 bases. Trimming took 3 bases from V and 7 from J, leaving 12 bases between them. The CDR3 loop spans 13 amino acids. From germline, CDR1 is SEHNR and CDR2 FQNEAQ (reference sequence). The full variable domain, in which reference TRBV7-9 and TRBJ2-5 provide the parts outside the CDR3, is DTGVSQNPRHKITKRGQNVTFRCDPISEHNRLYWYRQTLGQGPEFLTYFQNEAQLEKSRLLSDRFSAERPKGSFSTLEIQRTEQGDSAMYLCASSFDSPGTQYFGPGTRLLVL.

Details on this clonotype: With a much larger clone just one base away, this may be a read error. The genes are TRBV20-1 and TRBJ2-7; weak D call: TRBD2 (6 bases). Germline V CDR1 and CDR2: DFQATT, SNEGSKA (reference sequence). Trimming removed 6 bases at V and 0 bases at J, with 12 bases between. The CDR3 loop spans 13 amino acids. The CDR3 sequence: CSAMSGSSYEQYF. The CDR3 region has the DNA TGCAGTGCGATGAGCGGGTCCTCCTACGAGCAGTACTTC.

The CDR3 DNA sequence: TGTGCCAGCAGCCAAGGACAATGGGCAGGAAACACCATATATTTT. It is translated as CASSQGQWAGNTIYF. The chain recombines TRBV14 with TRBJ1-3; D is unclear. V shed 1 base and J shed 4 bases, with 11 bases lying between them. The CDR3 consists of 15 residues. Germline V gene data show CDR1 as SGHDN and CDR2 as FVKESK.

This clonotype was found many times. The chain recombines TRBV7-2 with TRBJ2-3; TRBD1 matches 8 bases. The trim removed 4 bases at V and 4 bases at J, leaving 10 bases unmatched. This CDR3 has 16 residues. Germline V gene data show CDR1 as SGHTA and CDR2 as FQGNSA. CDR3: CASSSTGASPPDTQYF. The CDR3, as DNA: TGTGCCAGCAGCTCGACAGGGGCTTCACCCCCAGATACGCAGTATTTT.

The sample holds many counts of this clonotype. The V gene is TRBV29-1, the J gene TRBJ2-1, with TRBD2 identical over 8 bases. V lost 7 bases to trimming and J lost 7 bases; unmatched junction nucleotides: 12. Germline CDR1 reads SQVTM; CDR2 reads ANQGSEA. This CDR3 has 14 residues. The CDR3 here is CSGALAGGGNEQFF. The DNA of the CDR3 is TGCAGCGGGGCCCTAGCGGGTGGGGGGAATGAGCAGTTCTTC.

On this clonotype: A much more abundant neighbour one base away suggests this may be a read error. The chain combines TRBV25-1 with TRBJ2-1; TRBD2 is a possible D gene (6 bases). Deletions cut 6 bases from V and 12 bases from J, with 27 bases between. Germline CDR1 and CDR2: MGHDK and SYGVNS. The CDR3 totals 16 residues. CDR3 in amino acids: CASSPLSGRAGGVQFF. The DNA for the CDR3 is TGTGCCAGCAGCCCCCTCTCCGGCAGGGCCGGGGGTGTGCAGTTCTTC.

On this clonotype: The junction departs from the called germline gene at one end, perhaps through a read error. The genes are TRBV3-1 and TRBJ1-4, with TRBD1 identical over 9 bases. Germline V gives CDR1 LGHDT, CDR2 YNNKEL (reference sequence). The CDR3 is 14 residues long. The CDR3 sequence: CAGSTGGTNEKRFF. The CDR3 DNA is TGTGCCGGCAGCACAGGGGGCACTAATGAAAAACGGTTTTTT.

This clonotype was seen many times. The chain joins TRBV7-3 to TRBJ1-6; TRBD1 matches at 7 bases. CDR3 length: 17 amino acids. With V trimmed by 4 bases and J by 7 bases, 13 bases remained unmatched. Per the germline V gene, CDR1 is SGHTA and CDR2 is FQGTGA. CDR3 loop: CASSSTGARPLNSPLHF. CDR3 in DNA: TGTGCCAGCAGCTCAACAGGGGCCAGGCCCCTAAATTCACCCCTCCACTTT.

The sample holds one count of this clonotype. A read error may account for a junction end that differs from germline. The chain combines TRBV5-1 with TRBJ2-5, with a possible D match to TRBD1 (6 bases). The CDR3 loop spans 14 amino acids. Germline CDR1 is SGHRS and CDR2 is YFSETQ. CDR3 nucleotides: TGTGCCAGCAGCTCCAGGGGTCCTCAAGAGACCCAGTACTTC. Its translation: CASSSRGPQETQYF.

This clonotype was counted ten times or more. The chain links TRBV6-1 to TRBJ2-5; D gene uncertain. The germline V and J ends were trimmed by 3 bases and 2 bases, with 16 bases remaining between them. The CDR3 extends over 16 amino acids. From germline, CDR1 is MNHNS and CDR2 SASEGT. CDR3 sequence: CASSDPLFRSQETQYF. The CDR3 nucleotides read TGTGCCAGCAGTGACCCCCTTTTCAGGAGTCAAGAGACCCAGTACTTC.